This is a list of T cell receptor beta chains from one sample in a study of blood T cells in healthy people across ages. TCRdb passed the 5' RACE reads through MiXCR, listing each CDR3 protein once. Altogether some 1.5 million distinct CDR3 sequences are present, roughly two fifths being singletons, with the ten largest covering about 4%. Sequencing used blood. The receptor source for this set is a young woman in good health. Both conserved end residues are part of each CDR3. A D gene is named only where the DNA matches it firmly. Clone size is stated in some rows and not others, as once, few, many or a class when expanded.

D gene	V gene	J gene	clone size	CDR3 DNA	CDR3 protein
NA	TRBV29-1	TRBJ2-7	NA	TGCAGCGGTGGATCCCTTTCCGAGCAGTACTTC	CSGGSLSEQYF
NA	TRBV27	TRBJ2-5	few	TGTGCCAGCAGTTTATTGGGGGGCGGAGAGACCCAGTACTTC	CASSLLGGGETQYF
TRBD2	TRBV7-2	TRBJ2-5	NA	TGTGCCAGCAGCTTAGCGACTAGCGGGAGTAGCTCCTACGGGCAGTACTTC	CASSLATSGSSSYGQYF
NA	TRBV27	TRBJ2-5	few	TGTGCCAGCAGTCCCCCGGACACGGAGCAGTACTTC	CASSPPDTEQYF
NA	TRBV11-2	TRBJ1-1	NA	TGTGCCAGCAGCCCCACAGGGACCGGAGCTTTCTTT	CASSPTGTGAFF
NA	TRBV7-2	TRBJ2-7	many	TGTGCCAGCAGTTTCTCCGGGGGCGACTACGAGCAGTACTTC	CASSFSGGDYEQYF
NA	TRBV29-1	TRBJ1-2	once	TGCAGAGTTGTCTTGCCGGATGGCTACACCTTC	CRVVLPDGYTF
NA	TRBV20-1	TRBJ1-5	few	TGCAGTGCTAGCCCCCCAGGGGTCAATCAGCCCCAGCATTTT	CSASPPGVNQPQHF
NA	TRBV6-2/TRBV6-3	TRBJ1-1	NA	TGTGCCAGCAGTTACTCGACGGTGAACACTGAAGCTTTCTTT	CASSYSTVNTEAFF
NA	TRBV28	TRBJ2-3	once	TGTGCCAGCAGTTTGGGCCCCCGCTCAGATACGCAGTATTTT	CASSLGPRSDTQYF
NA	TRBV9	TRBJ2-7	many	TGTGCCAGCAGCGTAAGCTCCTACAATGAGCAGTACTTC	CASSVSSYNEQYF
NA	TRBV5-1	TRBJ2-3	many	TGTGCCAGCAGCTTCCCTAGCACAGATACGCAGTATTTT	CASSFPSTDTQYF
NA	TRBV6-2/TRBV6-3	TRBJ1-2	NA	TGTGCCAGCAGTCTTCGGTCTGGCAAGTGGGATGGCTACACCTTC	CASSLRSGKWDGYTF
TRBD1	TRBV29-1	TRBJ1-1	many	TGCAGCGGGACAGGGGTATACACTGAAGCTTTCTTT	CSGTGVYTEAFF
NA	TRBV27	TRBJ2-1	few	TGTGCCAGCAGTTGGGCGGGGACTGCCTACAATGAGCAGTTCTTC	CASSWAGTAYNEQFF
NA	TRBV29-1	TRBJ1-2	many	TGCAGCGCCCAAGGGGACTCTACGGATTATGGCTACACCTTC	CSAQGDSTDYGYTF
TRBD2	TRBV20-1	TRBJ2-7	NA	TGCAGTGCTAGAGCCCTTAGCGGGAGGGGGGGCGGTGAGCAGTACTTC	CSARALSGRGGGEQYF
NA	TRBV20-1	TRBJ1-1	NA	TGCAGTGCTAGAGGGAGCAAACGGGGGACTGAAGCTTTCTTT	CSARGSKRGTEAFF
NA	TRBV24-1	TRBJ2-1	NA	TGTGCCACCCTAACAGAGGGTCAGTCCTACAATGAGCAGTTCTTC	CATLTEGQSYNEQFF
NA	TRBV9	TRBJ2-5	NA	TGTGCCAGCAGCGCCGACGGAATCCAAGAGACCCAGTACTTC	CASSADGIQETQYF
TRBD1	TRBV20-1	TRBJ1-2	few	TGCAGTGCTAGACCCTCGACAGGGAACCATGGCTACACCTTC	CSARPSTGNHGYTF
NA	TRBV7-2	TRBJ1-2	NA	TGTGCCAGCAGCTTAGGCAGGCTAGGTAACTATGGCTACACCTTC	CASSLGRLGNYGYTF